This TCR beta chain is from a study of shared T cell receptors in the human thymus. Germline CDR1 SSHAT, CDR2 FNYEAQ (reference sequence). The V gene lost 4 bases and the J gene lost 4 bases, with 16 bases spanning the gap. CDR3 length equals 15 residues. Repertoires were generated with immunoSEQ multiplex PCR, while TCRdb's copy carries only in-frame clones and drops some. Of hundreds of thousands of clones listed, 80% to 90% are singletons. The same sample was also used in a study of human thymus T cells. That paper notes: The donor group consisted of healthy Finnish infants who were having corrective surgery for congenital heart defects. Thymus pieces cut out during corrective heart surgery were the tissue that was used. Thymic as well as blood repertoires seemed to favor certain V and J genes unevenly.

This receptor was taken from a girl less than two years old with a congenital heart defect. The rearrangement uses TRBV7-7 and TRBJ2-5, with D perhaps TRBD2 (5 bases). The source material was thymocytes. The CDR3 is CASSSSGVFPETQYF. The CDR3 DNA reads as TGTGCCAGCAGCTCCTCCGGGGTTTTCCCAGAGACCCAGTACTTC.